These T cell receptor beta chains were read from a single sample in a study of T cells in Graves' hyperthyroidism and ophthalmopathy. TCRdb analysed the multiplex PCR reads with MiXCR anew, one entry per CDR3 protein. The data contain 450,000 to 700,000 distinct CDR3 sequences, more than 45% of them singletons. Sequencing used peripheral blood or thyroid tissue (not recorded which). Receptors were obtained from an adult woman with Graves' disease, either hyperthyroidism or ophthalmopathy (not recorded which). The conserved cysteine and the conserved F or W are not part of the CDR3 here. D genes are given only for firm matches.

>NA|TRBV6-6|TRBJ1-2
TSTRGRGYT
>TRBD1|TRBV20-1|TRBJ2-6
SAFTGAGANVLT
>TRBD1|TRBV5-1|TRBJ1-5
ASSHRGTGKMNQPQH
>TRBD1|TRBV28|TRBJ1-6
ASSPPEGQINSPLH
>NA|TRBV5-1|TRBJ2-5
ASSLTAIETQY
>NA|TRBV27|TRBJ2-5
ASSLSSPNEGKTQY
>NA|TRBV7-2|TRBJ1-6
ASSLKRRPGTLSPLH
>TRBD1|TRBV9|TRBJ1-4
AGSDGTGSEKLF
>NA|TRBV2|TRBJ1-5
ASKSEGYQPQH
>TRBD1|TRBV7-9|TRBJ2-7
ASSSRTGSHEQY
>NA|TRBV10-3|TRBJ1-5
AISVGGAGQPQH
>NA|TRBV25-1|TRBJ1-6
ASSDRPNGDSPLH
>TRBD2|TRBV7-9|TRBJ2-2
ASSLQPGGDTGELF
>TRBD1|TRBV19|TRBJ1-1
ASRPPGQGPSWRPNTEAF
>TRBD1|TRBV15|TRBJ1-2
ATRAQGGNYGYT